The present T cell receptor (beta chain) was sequenced within a study of cytomegalovirus exposure and HLA in healthy donors. 60 Vbeta and 13 Jbeta primers were used in PCR. Sequencing was performed with immunoSEQ multiplex PCR; in TCRdb, only in-frame clones are kept and a portion is missing. Found here are around 70,000 clones, roughly four fifths of them singletons; the top ten hold 6.5%. Looked up from germline, CDR1 is DFQATT and CDR2 is SNEGSKA (reference sequence). Deletions cut 3 bases from V and 7 bases from J, with 6 bases between. This CDR3 has 11 residues. This clonotype was obtained from a human donor in good health. V usage is TRBV20-1 and J usage is TRBJ1-4; D gene unclear. What was sequenced was PBMCs. Here the CDR3 DNA reads TGCAGTGCTAGCAGAGGTGAAAAACTGTTTTTT. Translation: CSASRGEKLFF.